The present entry profiles one T cell receptor (beta chain) with its context. Germline lookup yields CDR1 MRHNA and CDR2 SNTAGT. The CDR3 totals 16 residues. Trimming shortened V by 5 bases and J by 6 bases, and 17 bases separated the two germline ends. This sample stems from a study of blood T cell repertoires in COVID-19. Clones were sequenced by immunoSEQ multiplex PCR, and TCRdb holds only the in-frame ones, with some missing. In the table there are around 50,000 clones, around 92% of which are singletons. The genes are TRBV6-4 and TRBJ1-6; a weak D match, TRBD1 (6 bases). Sequenced sample: peripheral blood. The TCR comes from a human donor in a cohort sampled during active COVID-19. DNA of the CDR3: TGTGCCAGCAGTACAGGGTCCGAGACCCTTAATTCACCCCTCCACTTT. Amino acid sequence: CASSTGSETLNSPLHF.